These 29 T cell receptor beta chains share one sample of origin, sequenced in a study of response to subunit inactivated influenza vaccine. TCRdb passed the RT-PCR reads through MiXCR, listing each CDR3 protein once. Seen here are 630,000 or so distinct CDR3 sequences, less than 20% observed once, and the top ten hold more than 9%. The material was PBMCs from blood, obtained 11 to 12 days after vaccination. The receptors were gathered from a man in his forties or fifties who received an inactivated influenza vaccine.

This chain links TRBV12-3 or TRBV12-4 with TRBJ2-5; TRBD2 might be the D (6 bases). The CDR3 totals 16 residues. V was clipped by 0 bases and J by 4 bases, with 15 bases between them. CDR3 residues: CASSLAGTVAGETQYF. The CDR3 bases are TGTGCCAGCAGTTTAGCAGGGACTGTGGCCGGAGAGACCCAGTACTTC.

This clonotype was seen a few times. V is TRBV29-1 and J is TRBJ2-5; D may be TRBD1 (7 bases). Germline V CDR1 and CDR2: SQVTM, ANQGSEA. Trimming removed 5 bases from V and 1 base from J, with 20 bases in between. This CDR3 has 16 amino acids. The CDR3 reads CSVSGSGGSLQETQYF. The CDR3 nucleotides read TGCAGCGTTTCAGGATCAGGGGGGTCCCTCCAAGAGACCCAGTACTTC.

Only a few counts were recorded for this clonotype. V usage is TRBV24-1 and J usage is TRBJ2-1; 11 nucleotides agree with TRBD2. The CDR3 runs to 16 residues. V was pared by 2 bases and J by 5 bases, with 4 bases of the junction left unmatched. Germline V gene lookup returns CDR1 KGHDR and CDR2 SFDVKD. CDR3 in amino acids: CATSDSRLAGNNEQFF. CDR3 DNA: TGTGCCACCAGTGATTCTCGACTAGCGGGGAACAATGAGCAGTTCTTC.

The CDR3 loop reads CASSQDLGGRETQYF. The CDR3 DNA follows: TGCGCCAGCAGCCAAGATCTGGGAGGGAGGGAGACCCAGTACTTC. J is TRBJ2-5 and V is TRBV4-3, with 7 bases identical to TRBD2. The ends lost 0 bases at V and 5 bases at J; junction bases unmatched: 6. Germline V CDR1 and CDR2: LGHNA, YSLEER. CDR3 length: 15 amino acids.

The rearrangement joins TRBV20-1 to TRBJ2-2; D is uncertain. The CDR3 is 14 residues long. The V gene lost 0 bases and the J gene lost 6 bases, with 11 bases spanning the gap. Germline loops: CDR1 DFQATT, CDR2 SNEGSKA (reference sequence). The CDR3 sequence is CSARDGKGAGELFF. DNA of the CDR3: TGCAGTGCTAGAGATGGGAAGGGTGCCGGGGAGCTGTTTTTT.

The chain carries TRBV20-1 and TRBJ2-3, with 8 bases lining up with TRBD2. This CDR3 is built from 13 residues. V was pared by 4 bases and J by 6 bases, with 6 bases of the junction left unmatched. Germline CDR1 DFQATT, CDR2 SNEGSKA (reference sequence). CDR3 in amino acids: CSAMRGGTDTQYF. DNA for the CDR3: TGCAGTGCTATGCGCGGGGGGACCGATACGCAGTATTTT.

The table lists this clonotype with a few counts. The chain carries TRBV4-1 and TRBJ1-5, with 7 bases identical to TRBD1. CDR1 MGHRA and CDR2 YSYEKL come from the germline V gene. The CDR3 covers 20 residues. V was pared by 4 bases and J by 3 bases, with 21 bases of the junction left unmatched. The chain's CDR3 is CASSPTPRPPGQNLNQPQHF. CDR3 nucleotides: TGCGCCAGCAGCCCGACCCCCCGGCCTCCGGGACAGAATCTCAATCAGCCCCAGCATTTT.

The rearrangement uses TRBV10-3 and TRBJ2-5; D may be TRBD2 (5 bases). The CDR3 is 13 amino acids. Germline CDR1 ENHRY, CDR2 SYGVKD. Deletions cut 4 bases from V and 5 bases from J, with 11 bases between. DNA for the CDR3: TGTGCCATCAGTGGAGCGGCCGCGGAGACCCAGTACTTC. The encoded protein is CAISGAAAETQYF.

This chain links TRBV20-1 with TRBJ2-3, with 12 positions matching TRBD2. CDR3 length equals 18 residues. The V and J ends lost 0 bases and 0 bases, in that order; junction bases with no gene match: 7. CDR1 is DFQATT and CDR2 is SNEGSKA in the germline V gene (reference sequence). The CDR3 DNA reads TGCAGTGCTAGAGATAGACTAGCGGGGGTCTCTAGCACAGATACGCAGTATTTT. This translates into CSARDRLAGVSSTDTQYF.

V is TRBV6-2 or TRBV6-3 and J is TRBJ2-6, with a weak D call TRBD1 (6 bases). Trimming left V 0 bases short and J 3 bases short, with 15 bases between. Germline CDR1 MNHEY, CDR2 SVGEGT. The CDR3 totals 18 residues. CDR3: CASSYSTDRALGANVLTF. The CDR3, as DNA: TGTGCCAGCAGTTACTCAACGGACAGAGCGCTTGGGGCCAACGTCCTGACTTTC.

This clonotype was seen more than once but under ten times. The chain uses TRBV11-1 and TRBJ2-7; D uncertain. Germline lookup yields CDR1 SGHAT and CDR2 FQDESV (reference sequence). The CDR3 runs to 18 residues. The V end was cut by 1 base, the J end by 3 bases, with 22 bases between. CDR3 sequence: CASSLVFGLEKLNYEQYF. The CDR3 DNA is TGTGCCAGCAGCTTAGTATTTGGATTGGAGAAATTGAACTACGAGCAGTACTTC.

CDR3 sequence reads: CASSSGGSAGYTF. Written as DNA, the CDR3 is TGTGCCAGCAGCTCAGGAGGATCAGCTGGCTACACCTTC. V usage is TRBV5-6 and J usage is TRBJ1-2; D is undetermined. Germline CDR1 SGHDT, CDR2 YYEEEE. The CDR3 consists of 13 residues. Trimming shortened V by 3 bases and J by 7 bases, and 13 bases separated the two germline ends.

This clonotype was picked up a small number of times. The chain employs TRBV20-1 and TRBJ2-1; 10 nucleotides line up with TRBD2. Germline V gene data show CDR1 as DFQATT and CDR2 as SNEGSKA (reference sequence). This CDR3 is built from 14 residues. V shed 6 bases, J shed 6 bases, and the junction held 8 bases outside the gene matches. CDR3 sequence (DNA): TGCAGTGCCAAGCGGGAGGGCCGTTTCAATGAGCAGTTCTTC. Residues: CSAKREGRFNEQFF.

This clonotype was observed a handful of times. The chain carries TRBV9 and TRBJ2-4; 7 positions match TRBD2. The CDR3 is 14 residues long. Germline loops: CDR1 SGDLS, CDR2 YYNGEE. J lost 9 bases, V lost 3 bases, and 9 bases had no gene match. The chain's CDR3 is CASSEGMGGSIQYF. In nucleotides, the CDR3 is TGTGCCAGCAGCGAGGGGATGGGGGGGAGCATTCAGTACTTC.

This rearrangement joins TRBV15 to TRBJ1-5, with D possibly being TRBD1 (5 bases). V was shortened by 2 bases and J by 2 bases, with 7 bases between the two germline ends. The germline V gene has CDR1 LNHNV and CDR2 YYDKDF (reference sequence). The CDR3 loop spans 14 amino acids. The CDR3 region has the DNA TGTGCCACCAGCAGAAGAGGGGGCAATCAGCCCCAGCATTTT. Translation gives CATSRRGGNQPQHF.

This clonotype was counted only a few times. CDR3 sequence (DNA): TGCAGTGCTAGGGGACTAGCGGGAGGGCAGGTTACGCAGTATTTT. Encoded protein: CSARGLAGGQVTQYF. The chain has TRBV20-1 and TRBJ2-3, with 16 bases that match TRBD2. Per the germline V gene, CDR1 is DFQATT and CDR2 is SNEGSKA (reference sequence). The V gene end was trimmed by 3 bases and the J gene end by 8 bases; junction bases not matched to a gene: 5. The CDR3 totals 15 residues.

This clonotype has only a few counts. This sequence joins TRBV6-2 or TRBV6-3 and TRBJ1-1; 7 nucleotides line up with TRBD1. CDR1 is MNHEY, CDR2 SVGEGT, per germline. The CDR3 has 15 residues. V lost 2 bases, J lost 7 bases, and 10 bases stayed unmatched. CDR3 loop: CASSYGQAGLHEAFF. CDR3 bases: TGTGCCAGCAGTTACGGACAGGCCGGCCTCCATGAAGCTTTCTTT.

The V gene is TRBV20-1, the J gene TRBJ1-1; perhaps TRBD1 as D (5 bases). The CDR3 extends over 14 amino acids. From germline, CDR1 is DFQATT and CDR2 SNEGSKA (reference sequence). Trimming took off 3 bases at V and 4 bases at J, with 15 bases between the two ends. CDR3 coding DNA: TGCAGTGCTAGGGGGGGGACTCTATCCACTGAAGCTTTCTTT. Translating it yields CSARGGTLSTEAFF.

This chain uses TRBV5-5 with TRBJ2-7; 9 bases are shared with TRBD1. From germline, CDR1 is SGHKS and CDR2 YYEKEE (reference sequence). V lost 0 bases to trimming and J lost 1 base; unmatched junction nucleotides: 8. The CDR3 has 17 residues. As DNA, the CDR3 is TGTGCCAGCAGCTTGGGTGCGGGACAGGGTATATCCTACGAGCAGTACTTC. Encoded protein: CASSLGAGQGISYEQYF. Looking up the rest from reference TRBV5-5 and TRBJ2-7 gives the full variable domain: DAGVTQSPTHLIKTRGQQVTLRCSPISGHKSVSWYQQVLGQGPQFIFQYYEKEERGRGNFPDRFSARQFPNYSSELNVNALLLGDSALYLCASSLGAGQGISYEQYFGPGTRLTVT.

The V gene is TRBV5-1, the J gene TRBJ1-1; D not resolved. V lost 4 bases and J lost 1, with 20 bases in between. Germline CDR1 SGHRS, CDR2 YFSETQ. The CDR3 is made up of 17 amino acids. The CDR3 nucleotides read TGCGCCAGCAGCCCTGGAACACTCCCAAAACGGAACACTGAAGCTTTCTTT. The encoded protein is CASSPGTLPKRNTEAFF.

The V call is TRBV12-3 or TRBV12-4, the J call TRBJ2-7, with 8 bases identical to TRBD2. Trimming removed 4 bases from V and 2 bases from J; junction bases left unmatched: 4. The CDR3 is 14 residues long. The CDR3 nucleotides are TGTGCCAGCAGTTCTTTAGCGGGGACCTACGAGCAGTACTTC. This encodes CASSSLAGTYEQYF.

In this sample, this clonotype turned up a few times. The chain combines TRBV5-1 with TRBJ2-3; no firm D call. This CDR3 has 13 amino acids. CDR1 is SGHRS and CDR2 is YFSETQ in the germline V gene. Trimming shortened V by 5 bases and J by 6 bases, and 13 bases separated the two germline ends. The CDR3 loop reads CASSKETPDTQYF. DNA for the CDR3: TGCGCCAGCAGTAAGGAAACCCCGGATACGCAGTATTTT.

This clonotype was observed a handful of times. The chain recombines TRBV29-1 with TRBJ2-5; D unclear. The CDR3 totals 13 residues. Germline values: CDR1 SQVTM, CDR2 ANQGSEA. V was clipped by 4 bases and J by 2 bases, with 11 bases between them. CDR3 sequence reads: CSVARNVQETQYF. For the CDR3, the DNA is TGCAGCGTTGCACGCAATGTTCAAGAGACCCAGTACTTC.

The chain combines TRBV4-2 with TRBJ2-7; 7 nucleotides match TRBD2. CDR1 and CDR2 (germline): LGHNA, YNFKEQ. This CDR3 spans 16 amino acids. V gave up 1 base and J gave up 0 bases; unmatched junction bases: 6. As DNA, the CDR3 is TGTGCCAGCAGCCAAGGCGGGAGTAGCGACTCCTACGAGCAGTACTTC. It specifies CASSQGGSSDSYEQYF.

This clonotype was detected a few times. V and J are TRBV5-1 and TRBJ2-3; 10 bases are shared with TRBD2. V lost 4 bases to trimming and J lost 0 bases; unmatched junction nucleotides: 2. The CDR3 totals 15 residues. The germline V gene encodes CDR1 SGHRS and CDR2 YFSETQ. The CDR3 coding sequence is TGCGCCAGCAGCCCTAGCGGGAGTAGCACAGATACGCAGTATTTT. Protein: CASSPSGSSTDTQYF.

The chain employs TRBV5-6 and TRBJ1-1; 7 positions agree with TRBD1. Looked up from germline, CDR1 is SGHDT and CDR2 is YYEEEE. The CDR3 totals 15 residues. Germline trimming cut 4 bases from V and 0 bases from J; bases unmatched to any gene: 6. The CDR3 DNA reads TGTGCCAGCAGCCAGAGGACAGGAGTGAACACTGAAGCTTTCTTT. Encoded protein: CASSQRTGVNTEAFF.

This clonotype occurred many times. V is TRBV7-9 and J is TRBJ2-6; TRBD2 matches 7 bases. The germline V gene has CDR1 SEHNR and CDR2 FQNEAQ (reference sequence). The CDR3 is made up of 16 amino acids. The V segment lost 0 bases and the J segment 2 bases; nucleotides outside the gene matches: 1. The CDR3 DNA sequence: TGTGCCAGCAGCTTAGCGGGAGGGCCTGGGGCCAACGTCCTGACTTTC. Translation: CASSLAGGPGANVLTF.

This clonotype was found a few times. The genes are TRBV12-3 or TRBV12-4 and TRBJ1-2, with a weak D call TRBD1 (6 bases). This CDR3 has 16 amino acids. The germline V and J ends were trimmed by 3 bases and 2 bases, with 16 bases remaining between them. The DNA of the CDR3 is TGTGCCAGCAGTTTGTTCGGGGGGCGCATAAACTATGGCTACACCTTC. It encodes CASSLFGGRINYGYTF.

This clonotype has only a few counts. The gene calls are TRBV20-1 and TRBJ2-4, with 7 positions matching TRBD1. The germline V gene encodes CDR1 DFQATT and CDR2 SNEGSKA (reference sequence). Germline trimming cut 5 bases from V and 0 bases from J; bases unmatched to any gene: 13. This CDR3 has 17 residues. Written as DNA, the CDR3 is TGCAGTGCTCAACGACAGGGCGCTCAACTAGCCAAAAACATTCAGTACTTC. Translated: CSAQRQGAQLAKNIQYF.